A single sample gave rise to the 10 T cell receptor beta chains below, sequenced in a study of monozygotic twins with cystic fibrosis. Sequencing used immunoSEQ multiplex PCR; TCRdb keeps in-frame clones, though not all of them. The sample holds fewer than 15,000 clones; around 85% are singletons and the top ten take 0.45% to 0.6%. The sequencing input was blood. The receptor source for this set is a man between 18 and 29 years old with cystic fibrosis.

The V gene is TRBV29-1, the J gene TRBJ2-3, with 9 bases that match TRBD2. The germline V gene has CDR1 SQVTM and CDR2 ANQGSEA. The CDR3 loop spans 14 amino acids. J gave up 4 bases and V 6 bases, and 8 bases lay outside the gene matches. The DNA of the CDR3 is TGCAGCGTGCCCGGTGGCGGGGGGGCAGATACGCAGTATTTT. This sequence encodes CSVPGGGGADTQYF.

J is TRBJ1-1 and V is TRBV6-6; D is uncertain. Germline lookup yields CDR1 MNHNY and CDR2 SVGAGI (reference sequence). The CDR3 spans 15 residues. The V end was cut by 0 bases, the J end by 0 bases, with 8 bases between. The CDR3 nucleotides read TGTGCCAGCAGTTACTCGAGAGAATTGAACACTGAAGCTTTCTTT. As protein: CASSYSRELNTEAFF.

The chain couples TRBV30 to TRBJ1-2; D is uncertain. The germline CDR1 and CDR2 sequences are GTSNPN and SVGIG (reference sequence). Trimming took off 1 base at V and 3 bases at J, with 6 bases between the two ends. The CDR3 is 12 residues long. The CDR3 DNA reads as TGTGCCTGGAGTGCGGCTTACTATGGCTACACCTTC. Its translation: CAWSAAYYGYTF.

The count of this clone is one. The chain has TRBV5-1 and TRBJ2-7; weak D call: TRBD1 (6 bases). The CDR3 is 14 residues long. The V gene lost 0 bases and the J gene lost 5 bases, with 12 bases spanning the gap. Germline V lookup: CDR1 SGHRS, CDR2 YFSETQ. CDR3 loop: CASSLVNREHEQYF. The DNA of the CDR3 is TGCGCCAGCAGCTTGGTCAACAGGGAGCACGAGCAGTACTTC.

The chain recombines TRBV27 with TRBJ1-2, with TRBD1 matching over 7 bases. Germline trimming cut 4 bases from V and 0 bases from J; bases unmatched to any gene: 5. Germline assignment: CDR1 MNHEY and CDR2 SMNVEV (reference sequence). The CDR3 has 15 residues. CDR3 residues: CASSSDREANYGYTF. CDR3 nucleotide sequence: TGTGCCAGCAGTTCTGACAGGGAAGCTAACTATGGCTACACCTTC.

The V gene is TRBV10-2, the J gene TRBJ2-7, with 9 bases identical to TRBD1. CDR3 length equals 15 residues. The germline CDR1 and CDR2 sequences are WSHSY and SAAADI. The junction had 7 bases not matched to a gene; V was cut back by 5 bases and J by 2 bases. CDR3 protein: CASSHDRGNPYEQYF. DNA for the CDR3: TGCGCCAGCAGTCACGACAGGGGGAATCCCTACGAGCAGTACTTC.

This chain joins TRBV28 and TRBJ1-5; TRBD1 might be the D (5 bases). Germline V gene sequence: CDR1 MDHEN, CDR2 SYDVKM. This CDR3 comprises 14 residues. The V gene lost 6 bases and the J gene lost 2 bases, with 11 bases spanning the gap. The DNA for the CDR3 is TGTGCCAGCAGCACTCAGGGCGGCAATCAGCCCCAGCATTTT. It encodes CASSTQGGNQPQHF.

This rearrangement joins TRBV2 to TRBJ2-2; the match to TRBD2 covers 7 bases. CDR3 length: 15 amino acids. Germline loops: CDR1 SNHLY, CDR2 FYNNEI. The V gene end was trimmed by 6 bases and the J gene end by 4 bases; junction bases not matched to a gene: 8. CDR3 in amino acids: CASRGTTLSTGELFF. Here the CDR3 DNA reads TGTGCCAGCAGGGGGACTACCCTTAGCACCGGGGAGCTGTTTTTT.

The chain has TRBV9 and TRBJ2-3, with 8 bases matching TRBD2. The CDR3 consists of 16 residues. V dropped 3 bases and J dropped 2; count of bases not matched to a gene: 8. Germline V gene sequence: CDR1 SGDLS, CDR2 YYNGEE. CDR3 amino acids: CASSEGTSPPTDTQYF. CDR3 sequence (DNA): TGTGCCAGCAGCGAAGGGACTAGTCCACCCACAGATACGCAGTATTTT.

V is TRBV27 and J is TRBJ2-5; TRBD1 or TRBD2 may be the D gene (5 bases each). The germline V gene encodes CDR1 MNHEY and CDR2 SMNVEV (reference sequence). The CDR3 has 14 residues. V lost 8 bases and J 1 base, leaving 14 bases between the germline ends. CDR3 sequence reads: CASRNFGGQETQYF. The CDR3 bases are TGTGCCAGCCGGAATTTTGGGGGCCAAGAGACCCAGTACTTC.